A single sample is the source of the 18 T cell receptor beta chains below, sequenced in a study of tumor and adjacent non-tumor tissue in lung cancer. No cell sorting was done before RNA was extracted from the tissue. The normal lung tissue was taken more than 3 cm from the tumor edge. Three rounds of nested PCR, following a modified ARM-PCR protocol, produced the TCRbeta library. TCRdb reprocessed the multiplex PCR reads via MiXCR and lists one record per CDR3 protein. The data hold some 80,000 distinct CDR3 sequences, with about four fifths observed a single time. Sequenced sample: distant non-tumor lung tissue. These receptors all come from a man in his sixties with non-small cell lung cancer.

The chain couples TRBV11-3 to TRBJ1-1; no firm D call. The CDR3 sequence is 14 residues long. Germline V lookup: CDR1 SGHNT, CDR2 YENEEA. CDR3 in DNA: TGTGCAAACAGCTCGCACGGACGGCATACTGAAGCTTTCTTT. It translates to CANSSHGRHTEAFF. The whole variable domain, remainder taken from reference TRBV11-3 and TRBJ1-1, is EAGVVQSPRYKIIEKKQPVAFWCNPISGHNTLYWYLQNLGQGPELLIRYENEEAVDDSQLPKDRFSAERLKGVDSTLKIQPAELGDSAVYLCANSSHGRHTEAFFGQGTRLTVV.

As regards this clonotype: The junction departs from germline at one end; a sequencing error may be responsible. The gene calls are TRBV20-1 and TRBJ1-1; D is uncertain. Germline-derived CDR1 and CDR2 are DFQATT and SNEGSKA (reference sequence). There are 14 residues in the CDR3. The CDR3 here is CSARQVGMITEAIF. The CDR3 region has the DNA TGTAGTGCCCGGCAGGTTGGGATGATCACTGAAGCTATCTTT.

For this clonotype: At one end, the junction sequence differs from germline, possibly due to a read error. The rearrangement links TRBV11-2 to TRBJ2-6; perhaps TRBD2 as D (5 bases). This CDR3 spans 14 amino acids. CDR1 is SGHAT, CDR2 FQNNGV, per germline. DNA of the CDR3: TGTGCCTGCAGTCCTAGCCCTGGGGCCAACGTCCTGACTTTC. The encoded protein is CACSPSPGANVLTF.

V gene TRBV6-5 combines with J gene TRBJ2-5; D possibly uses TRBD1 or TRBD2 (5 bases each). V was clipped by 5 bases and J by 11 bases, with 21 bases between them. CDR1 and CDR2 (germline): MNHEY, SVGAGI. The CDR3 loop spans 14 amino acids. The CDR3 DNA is TGTGCCAGCAGTGATACCGGGACCGCCTGGGCTCAGTACTTC. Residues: CASSDTGTAWAQYF.

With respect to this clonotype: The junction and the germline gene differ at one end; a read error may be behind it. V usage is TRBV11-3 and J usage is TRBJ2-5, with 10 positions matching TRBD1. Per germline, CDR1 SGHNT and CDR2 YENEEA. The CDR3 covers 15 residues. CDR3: CASCLGTGVSETQYF. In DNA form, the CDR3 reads TGTGCCAGCTGCTTAGGGACAGGGGTGTCAGAGACCCAGTACTTC.

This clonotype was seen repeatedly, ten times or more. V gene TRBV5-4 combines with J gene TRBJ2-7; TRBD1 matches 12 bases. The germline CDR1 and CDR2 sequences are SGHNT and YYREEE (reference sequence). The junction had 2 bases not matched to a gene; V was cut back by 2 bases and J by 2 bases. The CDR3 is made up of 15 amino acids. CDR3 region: CASSFGTGGAYEQYF. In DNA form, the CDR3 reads TGTGCCAGCAGCTTCGGGACAGGGGGCGCCTACGAGCAGTACTTC.

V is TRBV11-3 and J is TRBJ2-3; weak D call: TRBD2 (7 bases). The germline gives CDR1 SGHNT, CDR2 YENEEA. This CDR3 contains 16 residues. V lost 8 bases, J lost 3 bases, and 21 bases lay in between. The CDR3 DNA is TGTGCCAGCGGCCTGTTGGAGGGGGGGAGAACAGATACGCAGTATTTT. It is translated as CASGLLEGGRTDTQYF.

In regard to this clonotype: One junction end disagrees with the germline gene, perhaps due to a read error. Here the CDR3 DNA reads TGCGTCAGCAGCCCCGGGGGGGCCAACAATGAGCAGTTCTTC. It is translated as CVSSPGGANNEQFF. The chain is built from TRBV5-1 and TRBJ2-1, with 8 bases that match TRBD2. Germline V gives CDR1 SGHRS, CDR2 YFSETQ. The CDR3 sequence is 14 residues long.

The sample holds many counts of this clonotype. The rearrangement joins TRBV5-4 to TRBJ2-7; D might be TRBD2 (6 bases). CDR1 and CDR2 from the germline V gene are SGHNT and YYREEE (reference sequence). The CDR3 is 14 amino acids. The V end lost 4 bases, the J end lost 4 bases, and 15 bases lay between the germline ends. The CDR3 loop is CASSREALGYEQYF. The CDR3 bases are TGTGCCAGCAGCAGGGAGGCCCTGGGATACGAGCAGTACTTC.

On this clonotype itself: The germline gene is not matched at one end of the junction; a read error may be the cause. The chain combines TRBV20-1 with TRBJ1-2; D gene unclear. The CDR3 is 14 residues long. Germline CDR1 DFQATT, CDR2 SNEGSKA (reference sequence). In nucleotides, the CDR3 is TGCAGTGCTAGGGGTGGCAGATTTAACTATGGCTACATCTTC. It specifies CSARGGRFNYGYIF.

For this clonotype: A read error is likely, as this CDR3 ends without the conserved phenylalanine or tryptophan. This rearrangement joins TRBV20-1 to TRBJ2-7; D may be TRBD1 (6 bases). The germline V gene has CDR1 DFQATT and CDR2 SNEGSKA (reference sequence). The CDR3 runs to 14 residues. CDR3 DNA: TGCAGTGCTAGAGAGTCAGGGGATACCTACGTGCAGTACTTA. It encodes CSARESGDTYVQYL.

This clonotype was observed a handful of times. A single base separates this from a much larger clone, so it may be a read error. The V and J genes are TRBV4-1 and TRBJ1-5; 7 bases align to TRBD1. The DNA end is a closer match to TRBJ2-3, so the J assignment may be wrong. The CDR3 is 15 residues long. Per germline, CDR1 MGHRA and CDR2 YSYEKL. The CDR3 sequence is CASSQTGSFNQPQYF. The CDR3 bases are TGCGCCAGCAGCCAGACAGGGAGTTTCAATCAGCCCCAGTATTTT.

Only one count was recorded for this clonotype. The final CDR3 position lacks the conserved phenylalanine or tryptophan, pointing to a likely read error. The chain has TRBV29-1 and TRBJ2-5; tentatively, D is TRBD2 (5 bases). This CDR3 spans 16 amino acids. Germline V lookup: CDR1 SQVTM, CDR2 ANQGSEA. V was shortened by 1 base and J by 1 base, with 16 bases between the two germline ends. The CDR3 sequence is CSVEATNGRTQETQYL. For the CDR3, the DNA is TGCAGCGTTGAAGCGACTAATGGGCGCACCCAAGAGACCCAGTACTTG.

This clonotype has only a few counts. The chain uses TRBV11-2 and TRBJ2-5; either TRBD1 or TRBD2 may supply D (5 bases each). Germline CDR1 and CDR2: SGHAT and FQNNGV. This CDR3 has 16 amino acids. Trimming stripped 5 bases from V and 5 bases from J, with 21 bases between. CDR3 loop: CASSEGTAEEVETQYF. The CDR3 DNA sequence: TGTGCCAGCAGCGAGGGGACCGCTGAAGAGGTTGAGACCCAGTACTTC.

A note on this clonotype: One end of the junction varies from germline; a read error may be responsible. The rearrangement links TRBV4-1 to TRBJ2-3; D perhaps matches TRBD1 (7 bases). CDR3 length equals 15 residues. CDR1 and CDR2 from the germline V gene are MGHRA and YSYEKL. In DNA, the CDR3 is TGCGCCAGCAGGCCCGGGGCAGGAGGGACAGATACGCCGTATTTT. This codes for CASRPGAGGTDTPYF.

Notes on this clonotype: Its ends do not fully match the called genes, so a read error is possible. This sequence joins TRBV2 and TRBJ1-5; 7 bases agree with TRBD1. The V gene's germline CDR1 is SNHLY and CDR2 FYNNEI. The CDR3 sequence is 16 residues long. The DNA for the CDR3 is TGTGTCAGCAGGGGGGAAGGGGGAAGGGACAATCAGCCCCAGCATTTT. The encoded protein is CVSRGEGGRDNQPQHF.

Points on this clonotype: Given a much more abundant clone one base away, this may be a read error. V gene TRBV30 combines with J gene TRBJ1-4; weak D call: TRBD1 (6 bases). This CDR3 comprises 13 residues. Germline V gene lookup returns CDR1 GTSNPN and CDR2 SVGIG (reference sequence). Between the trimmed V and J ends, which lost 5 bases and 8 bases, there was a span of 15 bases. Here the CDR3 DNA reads TGTGCCTGGGAGCGGGGGCGGCAGGAAAAACTGTTTTTT. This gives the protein CAWERGRQEKLFF.

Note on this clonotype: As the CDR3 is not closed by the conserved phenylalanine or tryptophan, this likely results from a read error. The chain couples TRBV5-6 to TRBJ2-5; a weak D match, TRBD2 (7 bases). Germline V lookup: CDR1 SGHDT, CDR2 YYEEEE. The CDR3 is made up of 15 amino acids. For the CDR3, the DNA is TGTGACAGCAGCTTGAAGGGGGGGTTAAGCGAGACCCAGTACATC. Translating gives CDSSLKGGLSETQYI.